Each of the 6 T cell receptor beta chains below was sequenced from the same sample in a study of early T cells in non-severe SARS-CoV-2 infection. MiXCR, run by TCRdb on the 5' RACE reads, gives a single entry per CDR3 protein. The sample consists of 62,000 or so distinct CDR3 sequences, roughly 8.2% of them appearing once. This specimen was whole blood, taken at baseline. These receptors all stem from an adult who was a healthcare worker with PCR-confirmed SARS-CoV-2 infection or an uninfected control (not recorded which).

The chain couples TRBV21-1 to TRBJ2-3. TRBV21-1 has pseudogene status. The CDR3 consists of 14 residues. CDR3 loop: CASSKGEVTDTQYF. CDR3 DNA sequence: TGTGCCAGCAGCAAAGGGGAAGTCACAGATACGCAGTATTTT.

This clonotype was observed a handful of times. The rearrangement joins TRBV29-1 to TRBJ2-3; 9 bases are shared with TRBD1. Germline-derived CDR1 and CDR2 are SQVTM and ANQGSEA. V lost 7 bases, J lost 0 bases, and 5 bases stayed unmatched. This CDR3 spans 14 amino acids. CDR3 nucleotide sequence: TGCAGCGCCCGGACAGGGGATAGCACAGATACGCAGTATTTT. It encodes CSARTGDSTDTQYF.

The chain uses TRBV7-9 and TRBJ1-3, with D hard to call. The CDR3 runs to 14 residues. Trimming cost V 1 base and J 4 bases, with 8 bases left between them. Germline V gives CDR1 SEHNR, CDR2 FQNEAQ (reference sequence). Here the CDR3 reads CASSLVGYGNTIYF. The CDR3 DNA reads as TGTGCCAGCAGCTTAGTAGGGTACGGAAACACCATATATTTT. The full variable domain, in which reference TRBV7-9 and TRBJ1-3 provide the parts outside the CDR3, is DTGVSQNPRHKITKRGQNVTFRCDPISEHNRLYWYRQTLGQGPEFLTYFQNEAQLEKSRLLSDRFSAERPKGSFSTLEIQRTEQGDSAMYLCASSLVGYGNTIYFGEGSWLTVV.

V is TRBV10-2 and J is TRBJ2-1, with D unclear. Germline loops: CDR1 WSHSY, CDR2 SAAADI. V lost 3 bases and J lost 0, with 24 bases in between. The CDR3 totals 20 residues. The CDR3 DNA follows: TGCGCCAGCAGTGAAGCCCGGAAGCCGCAGTGGGGTAGCTCCTACAATGAGCAGTTCTTC. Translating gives CASSEARKPQWGSSYNEQFF.

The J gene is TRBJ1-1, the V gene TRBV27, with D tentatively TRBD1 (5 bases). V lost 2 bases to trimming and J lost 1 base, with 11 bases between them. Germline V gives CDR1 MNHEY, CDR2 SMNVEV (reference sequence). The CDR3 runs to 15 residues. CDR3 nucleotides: TGTGCCAGCAGTTTAGGGGGGTATGGGAACACTGAAGCTTTCTTT. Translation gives CASSLGGYGNTEAFF.

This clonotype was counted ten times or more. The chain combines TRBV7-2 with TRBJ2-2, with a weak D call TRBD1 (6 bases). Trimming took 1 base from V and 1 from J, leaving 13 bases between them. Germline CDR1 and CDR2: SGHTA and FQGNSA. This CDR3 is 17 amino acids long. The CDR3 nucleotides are TGTGCCAGCAGCTTAGATGTCCCGACAGGGAACACCGGGGAGCTGTTTTTT. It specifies CASSLDVPTGNTGELFF. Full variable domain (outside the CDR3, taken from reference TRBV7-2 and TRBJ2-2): GAGVSQSPSNKVTEKGKDVELRCDPISGHTALYWYRQSLGQGLEFLIYFQGNSAPDKSGLPSDRFSAERTGGSVSTLTIQRTQQEDSAVYLCASSLDVPTGNTGELFFGEGSRLTVL.